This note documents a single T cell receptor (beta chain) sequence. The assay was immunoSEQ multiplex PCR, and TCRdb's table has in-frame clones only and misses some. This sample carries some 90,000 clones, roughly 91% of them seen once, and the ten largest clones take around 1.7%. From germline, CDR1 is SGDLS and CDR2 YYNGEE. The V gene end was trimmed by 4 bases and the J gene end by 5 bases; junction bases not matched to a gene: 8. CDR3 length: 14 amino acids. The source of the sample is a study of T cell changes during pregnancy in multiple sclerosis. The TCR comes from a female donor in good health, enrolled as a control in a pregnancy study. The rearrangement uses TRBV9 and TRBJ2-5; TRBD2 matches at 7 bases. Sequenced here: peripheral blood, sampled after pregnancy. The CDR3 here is CASSFGLDDETQYF. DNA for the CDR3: TGTGCCAGCAGCTTTGGACTAGACGATGAGACCCAGTACTTC.